The TCR beta chain under discussion was sequenced for a study of T cell responses to AZD1222 COVID-19 vaccine. Broader study findings: At baseline, just five to seven AZD1222 recipients tested seropositive. Donors were largely white British and mainly female; clonal diversity was possibly underestimated. Variant regions that are unmutated are reportedly the target of nearly half of spike-specific TCRs.

Sequenced by immunoSEQ multiplex PCR; TCRdb stores in-frame clones only, minus some. Of 80,000 to 100,000 clones listed, 70% to 90% are singletons. V was pared by 1 base and J by 10 bases, with 11 bases of the junction left unmatched. The CDR3 runs 16 residues. The V gene's germline CDR1 is SGHVS and CDR2 FQNEAQ. On this clone itself: Its target is unknown.

The chain links TRBV7-8 to TRBJ1-4; 8 bases fit TRBD1. This receptor was obtained from an adult in good health. The input for sequencing was peripheral blood, taken on day 0 of AZD1222 vaccination. DNA for the CDR3: TGTGCCAGCAGCTTAGGGTTCGGGACAGGCGGCGGAAAACTGTTTTTT. This encodes CASSLGFGTGGGKLFF.